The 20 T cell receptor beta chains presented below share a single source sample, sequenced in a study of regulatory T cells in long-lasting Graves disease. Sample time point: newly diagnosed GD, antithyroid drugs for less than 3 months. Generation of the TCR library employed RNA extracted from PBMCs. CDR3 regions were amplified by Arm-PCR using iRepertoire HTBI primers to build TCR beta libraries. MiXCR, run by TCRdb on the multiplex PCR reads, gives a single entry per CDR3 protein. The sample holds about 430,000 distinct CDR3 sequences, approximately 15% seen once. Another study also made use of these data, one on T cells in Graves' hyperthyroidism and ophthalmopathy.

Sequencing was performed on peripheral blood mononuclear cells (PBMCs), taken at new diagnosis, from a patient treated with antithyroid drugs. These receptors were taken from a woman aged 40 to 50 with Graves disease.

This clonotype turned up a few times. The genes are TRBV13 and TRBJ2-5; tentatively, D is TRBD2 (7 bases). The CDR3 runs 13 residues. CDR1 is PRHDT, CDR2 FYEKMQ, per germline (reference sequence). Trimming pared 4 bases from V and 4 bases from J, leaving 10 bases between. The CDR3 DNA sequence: TGTGCCAGCAGCTACAGGGAGGGAGAGACCCAGTACTTC. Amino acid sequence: CASSYREGETQYF. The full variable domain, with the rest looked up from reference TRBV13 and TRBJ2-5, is AAGVIQSPRHLIKEKRETATLKCYPIPRHDTVYWYQQGPGQDPQFLISFYEKMQSDKGSIPDRFSAQQFSDYHSELNMSSLELGDSALYFCASSYREGETQYFGPGTRLLVL.

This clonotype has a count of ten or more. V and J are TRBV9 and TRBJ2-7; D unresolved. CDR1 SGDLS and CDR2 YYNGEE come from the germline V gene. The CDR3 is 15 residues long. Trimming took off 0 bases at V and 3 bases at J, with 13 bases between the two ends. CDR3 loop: CASSVGNGPGYEQYF. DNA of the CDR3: TGTGCCAGCAGCGTAGGGAATGGGCCAGGCTACGAGCAGTACTTC.

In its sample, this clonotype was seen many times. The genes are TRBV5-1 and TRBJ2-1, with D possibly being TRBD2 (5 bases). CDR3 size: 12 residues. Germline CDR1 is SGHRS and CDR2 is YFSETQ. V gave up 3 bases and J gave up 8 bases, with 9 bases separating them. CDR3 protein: CASSYRGHEQFF. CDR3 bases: TGCGCCAGCAGCTACCGCGGGCATGAGCAGTTCTTC.

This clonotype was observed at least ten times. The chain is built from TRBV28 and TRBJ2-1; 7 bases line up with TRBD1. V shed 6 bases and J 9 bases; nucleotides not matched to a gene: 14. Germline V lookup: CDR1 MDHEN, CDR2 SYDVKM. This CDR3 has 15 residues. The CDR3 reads CASRSGQVSWGEQFF. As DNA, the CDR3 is TGTGCCAGCAGATCAGGACAGGTCTCATGGGGTGAGCAGTTCTTC.

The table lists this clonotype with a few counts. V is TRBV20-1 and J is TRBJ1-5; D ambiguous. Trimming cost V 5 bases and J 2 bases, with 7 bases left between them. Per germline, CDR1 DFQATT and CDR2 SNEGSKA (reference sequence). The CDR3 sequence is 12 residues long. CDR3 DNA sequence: TGCAGTGCTGGGGTGGGCAATCAGCCCCAGCATTTT. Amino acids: CSAGVGNQPQHF.

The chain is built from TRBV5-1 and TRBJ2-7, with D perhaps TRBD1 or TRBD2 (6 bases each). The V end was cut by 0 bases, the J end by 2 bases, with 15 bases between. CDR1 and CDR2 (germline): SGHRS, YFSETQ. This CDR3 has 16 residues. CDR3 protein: CASSLEGGPITYEQYF. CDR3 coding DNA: TGCGCCAGCAGCTTGGAAGGGGGGCCAATTACCTACGAGCAGTACTTC.

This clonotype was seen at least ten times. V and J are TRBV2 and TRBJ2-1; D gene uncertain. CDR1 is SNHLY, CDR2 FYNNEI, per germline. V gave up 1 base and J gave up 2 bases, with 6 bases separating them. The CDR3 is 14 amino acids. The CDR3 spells CASSEGSTYNEQFF. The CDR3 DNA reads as TGTGCCAGCAGTGAAGGCTCGACCTACAATGAGCAGTTCTTC.

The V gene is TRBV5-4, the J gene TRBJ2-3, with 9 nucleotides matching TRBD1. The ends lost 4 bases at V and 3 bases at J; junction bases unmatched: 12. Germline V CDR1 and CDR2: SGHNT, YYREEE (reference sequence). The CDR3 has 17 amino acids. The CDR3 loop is CASSRGHRDRVTDTQYF. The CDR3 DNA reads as TGTGCCAGCAGCCGCGGCCACCGGGACAGGGTTACAGATACGCAGTATTTT. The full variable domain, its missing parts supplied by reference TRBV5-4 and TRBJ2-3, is ETGVTQSPTHLIKTRGQQVTLRCSSQSGHNTVSWYQQALGQGPQFIFQYYREEENGRGNFPPRFSGLQFPNYSSELNVNALELDDSALYLCASSRGHRDRVTDTQYFGPGTRLTVL.

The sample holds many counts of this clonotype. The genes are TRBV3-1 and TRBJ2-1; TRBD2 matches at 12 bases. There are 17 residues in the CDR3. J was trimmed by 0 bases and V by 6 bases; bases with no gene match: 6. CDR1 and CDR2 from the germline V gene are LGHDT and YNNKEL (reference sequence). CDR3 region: CASSRTSGESSYNEQFF. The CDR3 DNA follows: TGTGCCAGCAGTCGGACTAGCGGGGAAAGCTCCTACAATGAGCAGTTCTTC.

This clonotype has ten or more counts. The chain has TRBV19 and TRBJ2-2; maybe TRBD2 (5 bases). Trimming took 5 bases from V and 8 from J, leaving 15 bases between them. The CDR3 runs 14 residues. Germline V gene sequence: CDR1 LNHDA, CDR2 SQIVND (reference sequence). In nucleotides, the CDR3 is TGTGCCAGTAGTCCACGGACTTCAGGTGGGGAGCTGTTTTTT. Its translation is CASSPRTSGGELFF.

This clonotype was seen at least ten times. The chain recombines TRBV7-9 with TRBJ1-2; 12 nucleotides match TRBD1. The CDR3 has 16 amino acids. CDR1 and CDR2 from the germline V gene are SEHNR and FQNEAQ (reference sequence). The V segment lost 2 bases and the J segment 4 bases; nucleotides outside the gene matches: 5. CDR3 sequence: CASSLKPGQGAYGYTF. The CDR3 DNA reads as TGTGCCAGCAGCTTAAAACCGGGACAGGGGGCCTATGGCTACACCTTC. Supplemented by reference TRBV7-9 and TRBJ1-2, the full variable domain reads DTGVSQNPRHKITKRGQNVTFRCDPISEHNRLYWYRQTLGQGPEFLTYFQNEAQLEKSRLLSDRFSAERPKGSFSTLEIQRTEQGDSAMYLCASSLKPGQGAYGYTFGSGTRLTVV.

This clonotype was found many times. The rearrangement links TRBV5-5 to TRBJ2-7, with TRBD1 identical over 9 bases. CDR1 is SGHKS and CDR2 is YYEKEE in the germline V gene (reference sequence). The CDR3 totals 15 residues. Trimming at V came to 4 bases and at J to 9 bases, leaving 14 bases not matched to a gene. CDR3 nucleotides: TGTGCCAGCAGCCTGCAGTCCGGGACAGGGTTTGGGCAGTACTTC. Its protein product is CASSLQSGTGFGQYF.

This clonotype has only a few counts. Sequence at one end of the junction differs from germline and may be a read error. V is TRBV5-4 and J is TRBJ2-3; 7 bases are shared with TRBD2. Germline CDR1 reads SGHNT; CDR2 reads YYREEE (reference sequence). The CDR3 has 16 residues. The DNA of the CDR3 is TGTGCCCGCAGCTTACATCGTAGCGGGAGCACAGATACGCAGTATTTT. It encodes CARSLHRSGSTDTQYF.

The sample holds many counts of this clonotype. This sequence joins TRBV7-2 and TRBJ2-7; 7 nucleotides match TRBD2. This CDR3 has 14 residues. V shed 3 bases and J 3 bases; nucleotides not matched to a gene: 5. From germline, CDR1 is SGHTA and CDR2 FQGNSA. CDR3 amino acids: CASSFGEGGYEQYF. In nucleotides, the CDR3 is TGTGCCAGCAGCTTTGGGGAGGGCGGCTACGAGCAGTACTTC.

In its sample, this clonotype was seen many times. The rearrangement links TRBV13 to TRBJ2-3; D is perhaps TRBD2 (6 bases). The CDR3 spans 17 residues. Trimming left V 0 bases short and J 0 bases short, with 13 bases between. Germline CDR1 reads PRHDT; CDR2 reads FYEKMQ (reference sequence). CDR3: CASSLGPSSDSTDTQYF. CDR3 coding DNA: TGTGCCAGCAGCTTAGGCCCGTCTAGCGATAGCACAGATACGCAGTATTTT.

CDR3 residues: CASSVDGGRDQPQHF. Written as DNA, the CDR3 is TGTGCCAGCAGCGTAGATGGAGGGCGAGATCAGCCCCAGCATTTT. The chain employs TRBV9 and TRBJ1-5; D gene ambiguous. The V end was cut by 0 bases, the J end by 5 bases, with 12 bases between. CDR1 and CDR2 (germline): SGDLS, YYNGEE. This CDR3 has 15 amino acids.

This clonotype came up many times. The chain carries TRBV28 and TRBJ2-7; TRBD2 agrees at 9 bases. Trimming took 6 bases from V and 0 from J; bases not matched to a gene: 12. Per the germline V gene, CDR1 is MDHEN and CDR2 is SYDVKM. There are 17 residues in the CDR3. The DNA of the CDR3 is TGTGCCAGCAGCCCCCCGGCTAGCGGGACACTCTCCTACGAGCAGTACTTC. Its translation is CASSPPASGTLSYEQYF.

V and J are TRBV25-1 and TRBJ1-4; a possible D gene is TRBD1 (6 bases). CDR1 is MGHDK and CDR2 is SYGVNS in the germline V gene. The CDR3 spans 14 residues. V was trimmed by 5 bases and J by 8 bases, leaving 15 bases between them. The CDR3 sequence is CASSIQGEREKLFF. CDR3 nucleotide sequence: TGTGCCAGCAGTATACAGGGTGAAAGGGAAAAACTGTTTTTT.

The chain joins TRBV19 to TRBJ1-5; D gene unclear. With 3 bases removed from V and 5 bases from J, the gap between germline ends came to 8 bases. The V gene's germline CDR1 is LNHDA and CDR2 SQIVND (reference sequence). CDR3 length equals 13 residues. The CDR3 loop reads CASSISGHQPQHF. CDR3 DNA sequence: TGTGCCAGTAGTATTTCAGGTCATCAGCCCCAGCATTTT.

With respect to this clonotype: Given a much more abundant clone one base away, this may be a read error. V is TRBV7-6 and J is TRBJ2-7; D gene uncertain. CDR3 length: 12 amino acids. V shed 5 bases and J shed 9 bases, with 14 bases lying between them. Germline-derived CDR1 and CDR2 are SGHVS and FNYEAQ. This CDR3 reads CASSPSSVRQYF. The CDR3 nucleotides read TGTGCCAGCAGCCCAAGCTCGGTCCGGCAGTACTTC. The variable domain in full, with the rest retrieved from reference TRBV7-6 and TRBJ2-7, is GAGVSQSPRYKVTKRGQDVALRCDPISGHVSLYWYRQALGQGPEFLTYFNYEAQQDKSGLPNDRFSAERPEGSISTLTIQRTEQRDSAMYRCASSPSSVRQYFGPGTRLTVT.